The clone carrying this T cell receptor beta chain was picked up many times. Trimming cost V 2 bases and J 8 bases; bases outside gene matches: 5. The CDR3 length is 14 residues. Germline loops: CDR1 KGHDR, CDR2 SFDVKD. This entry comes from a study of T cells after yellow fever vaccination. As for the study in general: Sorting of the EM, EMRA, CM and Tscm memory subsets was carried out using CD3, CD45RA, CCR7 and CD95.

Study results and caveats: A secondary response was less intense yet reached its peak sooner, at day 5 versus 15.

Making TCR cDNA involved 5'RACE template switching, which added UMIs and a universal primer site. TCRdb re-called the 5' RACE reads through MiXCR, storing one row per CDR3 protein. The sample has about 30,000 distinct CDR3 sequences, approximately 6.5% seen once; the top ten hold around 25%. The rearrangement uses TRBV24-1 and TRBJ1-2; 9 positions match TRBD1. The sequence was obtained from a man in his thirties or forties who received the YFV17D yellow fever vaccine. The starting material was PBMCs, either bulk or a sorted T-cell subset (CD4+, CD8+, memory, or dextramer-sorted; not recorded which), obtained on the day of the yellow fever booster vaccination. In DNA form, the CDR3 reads TGTGCCACCAGTGATTATCGGACAGGGGTAGGCTACACCTTC. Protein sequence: CATSDYRTGVGYTF.